There are a few counts of the clone carrying this T cell receptor (beta chain). Antigen: not known. The data were taken from a study of response to subunit inactivated influenza vaccine. The study, taken as a whole, reports: The authors offered the suggestion that each seasonal influenza vaccination recruits few new T cells.

TCRdb fed the RT-PCR reads into MiXCR, producing one record per CDR3 protein. Altogether 800,000 or so distinct CDR3 sequences are present, less than 25% being singletons, with the ten largest covering roughly a tenth. Trimming stripped 4 bases from V and 5 bases from J, with 17 bases between. The CDR3 totals 14 residues. In germline, CDR1 is DFQATT, CDR2 SNEGSKA (reference sequence). The material was PBMCs from blood, obtained around 5 days after vaccination. The sequence was obtained from a man in his forties or fifties who received an inactivated influenza vaccine. This chain connects TRBV20-1 to TRBJ2-5; D might be TRBD2 (6 bases). The CDR3 spells CSAIGPLGGETQYF. CDR3 in DNA: TGCAGTGCTATCGGCCCCCTAGGAGGGGAGACCCAGTACTTC.